This T cell receptor (beta chain) was identified during a study of CD4 and CD8 cells across lung adenocarcinoma regions. TCRdb ran MiXCR on the PCR reads and lists one entry per CDR3 protein. This table holds some 20,000 distinct CDR3 sequences, 50% to 55% found once. Trimming shortened V by 3 bases and J by 8 bases, and 7 bases separated the two germline ends. CDR3 length: 11 amino acids. Per germline, CDR1 LGHDT and CDR2 YNNKEL (reference sequence). Localized lung adenocarcinoma, a non-small cell lung cancer, affected the donors. Sequencing was carried out using CD8+ T cells from the center of a lung tumor. This TCR came from a female donor with lung adenocarcinoma. The CD4 and CD8 labels of this study may be unreliable. The chain carries TRBV3-1 and TRBJ1-2, with D hard to call. The CDR3 region is CASSHGAGYTF. As DNA, the CDR3 is TGTGCCAGCAGCCATGGCGCGGGCTACACCTTC.